These 15 T cell receptor beta chains share one sample of origin, sequenced in a study of cytomegalovirus exposure and HLA in healthy donors. Primers for the PCR totalled 60 Vbeta and 13 Jbeta. The data were produced by immunoSEQ multiplex PCR, yet TCRdb's version contains in-frame clones alone and is incomplete. The sample holds 170,000 or so clones, roughly four fifths seen once. Sequenced: PBMCs. Receptors originate from a man aged 50-59 years in good health and CMV-seronegative.

The chain combines TRBV6-5 with TRBJ1-5; 9 nucleotides agree with TRBD1. The V gene's germline CDR1 is MNHEY and CDR2 SVGAGI. Trimming cost V 0 bases and J 4 bases; bases outside gene matches: 4. This CDR3 comprises 16 residues. The CDR3 DNA is TGTGCCAGCAGTTACTCGGTGACAGGGGGGAATCAGCCCCAGCATTTT. This gives the protein CASSYSVTGGNQPQHF.

The chain combines TRBV2 with TRBJ2-7; 8 nucleotides agree with TRBD1. The trim removed 8 bases at V and 5 bases at J, leaving 5 bases unmatched. Germline V gene lookup returns CDR1 SNHLY and CDR2 FYNNEI. The CDR3 spans 12 residues. CDR3 loop: CASARQGNEQYF. CDR3 coding DNA: TGTGCCAGCGCGCGACAGGGGAACGAGCAGTACTTC.

V is TRBV7-2 and J is TRBJ2-3; 9 bases line up with TRBD2. The germline CDR1 and CDR2 sequences are SGHTA and FQGNSA. The CDR3 sequence is 16 residues long. Trimming at V came to 5 bases and at J to 0 bases, leaving 6 bases not matched to a gene. The CDR3, as DNA: TGTGCCAGCAGCACCGGACTAGCGATTAGCACAGATACGCAGTATTTT. This gives the protein CASSTGLAISTDTQYF. Using reference TRBV7-2 and TRBJ2-3 for the parts outside the CDR3, the full variable domain is GAGVSQSPSNKVTEKGKDVELRCDPISGHTALYWYRQSLGQGLEFLIYFQGNSAPDKSGLPSDRFSAERTGGSVSTLTIQRTQQEDSAVYLCASSTGLAISTDTQYFGPGTRLTVL.

A word on this clone: At one boundary the junction diverges from the germline segment, which might be a read error. The V gene is TRBV7-9, the J gene TRBJ1-4; 8 bases are shared with TRBD1. The CDR3 runs 15 residues. Germline V gene data show CDR1 as SEHNR and CDR2 as FQNEAQ (reference sequence). The CDR3 nucleotides are TGTTCCAGCAGCTCTCAACAGGGGGGCGGTGAAAAACTGTTTTTT. As protein: CSSSSQQGGGEKLFF.

This clone was seen only once. This rearrangement joins TRBV18 to TRBJ2-1, with 14 bases that match TRBD2. The trim removed 3 bases at V and 8 bases at J, leaving 12 bases unmatched. CDR1 is KGHSH, CDR2 LQKENI, per germline. The CDR3 has 18 residues. The CDR3 DNA sequence: TGTGCCAGCTCACCTACAGGACTAGCGGGGGGCCATCGTTATGAGCAGTTCTTC. It yields the protein CASSPTGLAGGHRYEQFF.

About this clone itself: Distinct nucleotide sequences in the sample also encode this CDR3. For the CDR3, the DNA is TGTGCCAGCAGCTTACGGTTTAGCACAGATACGCAGTATTTT. This sequence encodes CASSLRFSTDTQYF. V is TRBV7-2 and J is TRBJ2-3; D unclear. Per the germline V gene, CDR1 is SGHTA and CDR2 is FQGNSA. The CDR3 has 14 amino acids. Trimming left V 2 bases short and J 0 bases short, with 6 bases between.

The chain combines TRBV10-2 with TRBJ2-3; tentative D call: TRBD2 (6 bases). This CDR3 has 15 amino acids. The V end was cut by 7 bases, the J end by 2 bases, with 16 bases between. Per the germline V gene, CDR1 is WSHSY and CDR2 is SAAADI. The chain's CDR3 is CASTLSSVPTDTQYF. Here the CDR3 DNA reads TGCGCCAGCACTCTATCTAGCGTTCCCACAGATACGCAGTATTTT.

V usage is TRBV30 and J usage is TRBJ1-2; D is perhaps TRBD1 (6 bases). Germline CDR1 and CDR2: GTSNPN and SVGIG (reference sequence). The CDR3 spans 13 residues. V lost 7 bases and J lost 7, with 19 bases in between. The CDR3 sequence is CASTGGSVVGYTF. DNA for the CDR3: TGTGCCTCGACTGGGGGCAGTGTAGTTGGCTACACCTTC. The complete variable domain, with remaining parts taken from reference TRBV30 and TRBJ1-2, reads SQTIHQWPATLVQPVGSPLSLECTVEGTSNPNLYWYRQAAGRGLQLLFYSVGIGQISSEVPQNLSASRPQDRQFILSSKKLLLSDSGFYLCASTGGSVVGYTFGSGTRLTVV.

This chain connects TRBV5-4 to TRBJ1-2, with D uncertain. Trimming stripped 7 bases from V and 0 bases from J, with 10 bases between. Germline V gene sequence: CDR1 SGHNT, CDR2 YYREEE (reference sequence). This CDR3 has 13 residues. CDR3 nucleotide sequence: TGTGCCAGCCGAAGCCCCGCTAACTATGGCTACACCTTC. This encodes CASRSPANYGYTF.

The CDR3 sequence: CASSFETGGSGELFF. The DNA for the CDR3 is TGTGCCAGCAGTTTCGAGACAGGGGGCTCCGGGGAGCTGTTTTTT. The genes are TRBV28 and TRBJ2-2; 10 positions match TRBD1. From germline, CDR1 is MDHEN and CDR2 SYDVKM. The length of the CDR3 is 15 residues. The V and J ends lost 3 bases and 6 bases, in that order; junction bases with no gene match: 4.

This clone was recorded a few times. The V and J genes are TRBV7-4 and TRBJ2-7; D remains unclear. Germline V gene sequence: CDR1 SGHVT, CDR2 SQSDAQ. The CDR3 is 14 residues long. Trimming left V 6 bases short and J 2 bases short, with 14 bases between. The DNA of the CDR3 is TGTGCCAGCAGTTACCGTATAACTCCCTACGAGCAGTACTTC. Protein: CASSYRITPYEQYF.

This sequence joins TRBV5-8 and TRBJ1-2; no reliable D call. The length of the CDR3 is 12 residues. Looked up from germline, CDR1 is SGHTS and CDR2 is YDEGEE. Trimming pared 5 bases from V and 4 bases from J, leaving 9 bases between. CDR3 in amino acids: CASSPSTYGYTF. For the CDR3, the DNA is TGTGCCAGCAGTCCATCTACCTATGGCTACACCTTC.

The chain recombines TRBV7-8 with TRBJ1-4, with 9 bases fitting TRBD1. Trimming at V came to 5 bases and at J to 3 bases, leaving 4 bases not matched to a gene. The germline V gene encodes CDR1 SGHVS and CDR2 FQNEAQ. This CDR3 has 15 residues. Written as DNA, the CDR3 is TGTGCCAGCAGCAGTCGGGACAGGGCTAATGAAAAACTGTTTTTT. As protein: CASSSRDRANEKLFF.

A word on this clone: The sample contains more than one DNA sequence encoding this CDR3. The chain has TRBV14 and TRBJ1-2; D gene ambiguous. The germline CDR1 and CDR2 sequences are SGHDN and FVKESK. This CDR3 is built from 12 residues. Trimming removed 4 bases from V and 8 bases from J, with 11 bases in between. CDR3 sequence reads: CASSLSAGGYTF. Here the CDR3 DNA reads TGTGCCAGCAGCCTCTCAGCGGGGGGCTACACCTTC.

This chain links TRBV7-2 with TRBJ1-2; tentatively, D is TRBD1 (6 bases). The V end lost 0 bases, the J end lost 0 bases, and 20 bases lay between the germline ends. The CDR3 is 19 amino acids. The germline V gene has CDR1 SGHTA and CDR2 FQGNSA. CDR3 protein: CASSLALVRGAKANYGYTF. For the CDR3, the DNA is TGTGCCAGCAGCTTAGCGCTAGTCCGGGGGGCGAAAGCTAACTATGGCTACACCTTC.